This note documents a single TCR beta chain sequence. This clone's antigen is unknown. No much larger clonotype is one base removed from it; base qualities were not supplied. The data are from a study of blood T cell repertoires in COVID-19 (dated by TCRdb to 2018 to 2020). About the full investigation: The collaborator samples originated in the United States, Italy and Spain and spanned the acute and convalescent phases of COVID-19. The dataset comprised deeply sampled blood TCRbeta repertoires from subjects exposed to, actively infected with, or recovered from COVID-19. Where HLA class I and class II types were available, the types were taken from metadata supplied by the sample provider, not from assay-based typing. The prospective study material was composed of cDNA or gDNA derived from T cells, B-cell-depleted T cells, or PBMCs. Samples were obtained from the ongoing ImmuneRACE study (first 160 participants) and from about 1,300 subjects provided by 6 global collaborators. The repertoires were released in a freely available public database intended as a resource for research on the immune response to SARS-CoV-2. Sample metadata almost always included a de-identified subject ID, COVID-19 status, age in years and sex.

The CDR3 has 14 amino acids, counting the end cysteine and phenylalanine. Kept here is only the CDR3 DNA, which spans 42 bases and is read in frame from base 1. The trim is 1 base for V and 3 bases for J, with a gap of 9 bases between the germline ends. CDR1 SGHTA and CDR2 FQGTGA are derived from the germline V gene. General findings and caveats noted by the study authors: The amount of clinical and demographic metadata varied by source and participant and was provided uncurated.

A second Seattle source provided samples from volunteer blood donors who had recovered from COVID-19. Whole blood was collected in K2EDTA tubes by collaborating institutions according to the institutions' own protocols. Collaborator samples were shipped for TCRbeta analysis as frozen whole blood, isolated PBMCs, or DNA extracted from either sample type. TCRbeta CDR3 regions were amplified from genomic DNA by means of the immunoSEQ Assay, a bias-controlled multiplex PCR. In the original analysis: The number of nucleated cells in each sample was estimated from the amplification of reference gene primers within the assay. Sequence reads were collapsed and filtered to measure the absolute abundance of every unique TCRbeta CDR3 rearrangement. For each sample, productive Simpson clonality was calculated as the square root of Simpson's diversity index over productive rearrangements. As stored in TCRdb, this immuneACCESS dataset retains in-frame rearrangements with V and J assigned. A fraction of the clones does not appear; measured against another copy, unresolved V genes explain less than half of the discrepancy, and the remainder lacks a known reason. V and J calls and clone size come straight from that table; D and trimming were deduced from the DNA. Present in this sample are about 170,000 clones, about 85% of which were seen just once. The top ten clones comprise 1.2% of the sample.

Recombination joined TRBV7-3 with TRBJ1-2; TRBD1 might be the D gene, on 5 matching bases. Sequenced material: peripheral blood. This receptor was obtained from a man aged 60 to 75 who had recovered from COVID-19. The CDR3 region has the sequence CASSLSGTDYGYTF. Read as DNA, the sequence is TGTGCCAGCAGCTTAAGCGGGACCGACTATGGCTACACCTTC.